Here is one T cell receptor beta chain with its context. Authors' data handling: How many nucleated cells were present was estimated from reference gene primer amplification. Measured with immunoSEQ multiplex PCR; TCRdb has only the in-frame clones, and not every one. V, J and clone size were drawn from that table, and D and trimming were deduced from the DNA. The sample has some 290,000 clones, roughly 90% seen once; the top ten hold around 10%. The CDR3 sequence is 15 residues long. Germline assignment: CDR1 LGHDT and CDR2 YNNKEL (reference sequence). The V and J ends lost 0 bases and 7 bases, in that order; junction bases with no gene match: 8. Those enrolled in Seattle joined during active infection and were followed longitudinally afterward. These data are taken from a study of blood T cell repertoires in COVID-19. Background on the study: Specimens from acute and convalescent COVID-19 originated in the United States, Italy and Spain. PBMCs, B-cell-depleted T cells, or T cells provided the cDNA or gDNA that made up the material.

The chain employs TRBV3-1 (or the pseudogene TRBV3-2) and TRBJ1-2; TRBD1 matches at 7 bases. Input material: peripheral blood. This receptor was taken from a woman under 40 with COVID-19, enrolled during active disease. The DNA for the CDR3 is TGTGCCAGCAGCCAAGATCCTAGGGGGCGAGGTGGCTACACCTTC. This sequence encodes CASSQDPRGRGGYTF.